This is a list of T cell receptor beta chains from one sample in a study of Tregs in tolerant kidney transplant recipients. Their antigens remain unidentified. Assay: immunoSEQ multiplex PCR; the TCRdb copy retains only in-frame clones and omits some. This table has about 20,000 clones, 55% to 75% appearing once. The sample was Tregs from blood cultured with allogeneic cells. The receptor source for this set is a human donor in good health. CDR3s include the opening cysteine and the closing phenylalanine or tryptophan. A D gene is named only where the DNA matches it firmly. Size tells how often a clone was seen (once, few, many) or the class of an expanded clone, and some rows leave it out.

v_call	d_call	clone_size	j_call	cdr3_nt	cdr3_aa
TRBV27	NA	NA	TRBJ2-7	TGTGCCAGCAGCCGACAGGCTCTCTACGAGCAGTACTTC	CASSRQALYEQYF
TRBV19	NA	NA	TRBJ2-1	TGTGCCAGTAGCGTTCCAGGTGGCGTCAAATACAATGAGCAGTTCTTC	CASSVPGGVKYNEQFF
TRBV7-9	TRBD1	NA	TRBJ1-2	TGTGCCAGCAGCAAGGGACAGGGGGCATATGGCTACACCTTC	CASSKGQGAYGYTF
TRBV5-5	TRBD2	NA	TRBJ2-5	TGTGCCAGCAGCCCAGCCGGGACTAGCGGAAGTAATCAAGAGACCCAGTACTTC	CASSPAGTSGSNQETQYF
TRBV7-9	NA	NA	TRBJ2-5	TGTGCCAGCCCCCCCCATGGGTCCGCGCCCCAAGAGACCCAGTACTTC	CASPPHGSAPQETQYF
TRBV6-5	TRBD1	NA	TRBJ1-2	TGTGCCAGCAGTTACCGCGGACAGGGCGGTGGCTACACCTTC	CASSYRGQGGGYTF
TRBV14	TRBD2	few	TRBJ2-1	TGTGCCAGCAGTCTCATGGGAGGGTACAATGAGCAGTTCTTC	CASSLMGGYNEQFF
TRBV6-1	TRBD1	NA	TRBJ1-1	TGTGCCAGCACTCCGGACAGGGGGAACACTGAAGCTTTCTTT	CASTPDRGNTEAFF
TRBV23-1	NA	once	TRBJ1-5	TGCGCCAGCAATCCAAAAAAAAAGGCGGATCAGCCCCAGCATTTT	CASNPKKKADQPQHF
TRBV15	NA	NA	TRBJ2-2	TGTGCCACCAGTCCAAGACAGGCTCAGGGCACCGGGGAGCTGTTTTTT	CATSPRQAQGTGELFF
TRBV14	NA	NA	TRBJ1-1	TGTGCCAGCAGCCAGGACAGACGTACTGAAGCTTTCTTT	CASSQDRRTEAFF
TRBV2	TRBD2	NA	TRBJ2-5	TGTGCCAGCAGTGAAGCGGGACTAGCGGGGGGGAAACAAGAGACCCAGTACTTC	CASSEAGLAGGKQETQYF
TRBV7-7	NA	NA	TRBJ2-2	TGTGCCAGCAGCTTAGTTAAAGGGTCCGGGGAGCTGTTTTTT	CASSLVKGSGELFF
TRBV18	NA	few	TRBJ2-2	TGTGCCAGCTCACCAAACCCAGCGATGAACACCGGGGAGCTGTTTTTT	CASSPNPAMNTGELFF
TRBV5-1	NA	NA	TRBJ2-7	TGCGCCAGCAGCTTGGTCGGCGGGACGGTCCTGGACGAGCAGTACTTC	CASSLVGGTVLDEQYF
TRBV27	TRBD1	NA	TRBJ2-2	TGTGCCAGCAGGAGAGGACAGGGATCCTTGAACACCGGGGAGCTGTTTTTT	CASRRGQGSLNTGELFF
TRBV4-2	NA	NA	TRBJ2-5	TGTGCCAGCAGCCGGGCGGGCCCGAGAGGAGAGACCCAGTACTTC	CASSRAGPRGETQYF
TRBV6-5	NA	NA	TRBJ1-2	TGTGCCAGCAGCCCCGGGACAAACCGCTATGGCTACACCTTC	CASSPGTNRYGYTF
TRBV18	NA	NA	TRBJ1-1	TGTGCCAGCTCAACGACTGCCAGGGGTGGGACTGAAGCTTTCTTT	CASSTTARGGTEAFF
TRBV5-1	NA	NA	TRBJ2-1	TGCGCCAGCAGCTTCTTAACTCCCATAAGCAACAATGAGCAGTTCTTC	CASSFLTPISNNEQFF
TRBV19	TRBD1	NA	TRBJ2-4	TGTGCCAGTAGTATCTCCCGCGGGACAGGCCTAGCCAAAAACATTCAGTACTTC	CASSISRGTGLAKNIQYF
TRBV27	TRBD2	NA	TRBJ2-7	TGTGCCAGCAGTTTGAAGGTTAGCGGGGGGTCCTACGAGCAGTACTTC	CASSLKVSGGSYEQYF
TRBV29-1	NA	once	TRBJ1-4	TGCAGCGCATCCCACGGGGGTGATAATGAAAAACTGTTTTTT	CSASHGGDNEKLFF
TRBV9	TRBD2	NA	TRBJ2-7	TGTGCCAGCAGCCCTAGCGGGGGATATATCGAGCAGTACTTC	CASSPSGGYIEQYF
TRBV7-9	NA	NA	TRBJ2-2	TGTGCCAGCAGCTTAGTTTTCCTGGCCGGGGAGCTGTTTTTT	CASSLVFLAGELFF
TRBV5-1	TRBD2	NA	TRBJ2-5	TGCGCCAGCAGCTTGCCCGGGACTAGCGGGAGCCAAGAGACCCAGTACTTC	CASSLPGTSGSQETQYF
TRBV18	TRBD2	NA	TRBJ2-3	TGTGCCAGCTCACCGTCACTAGCGGCCTCCACAGATACGCAGTATTTT	CASSPSLAASTDTQYF
TRBV7-9	NA	once	TRBJ1-4	TGTGCCAGCAGCTTCCAGGGGATAAATGAAAAACTGTTTTTT	CASSFQGINEKLFF
TRBV20-1	NA	NA	TRBJ2-1	TGCTCCCCCGGGGGCAATGAGCAGTTCTTC	CSPGGNEQFF
TRBV15	NA	NA	TRBJ2-5	TGTGCCACCAGCAGACAGGGGTCGGGAGAGACCCAGTACTTC	CATSRQGSGETQYF
TRBV5-1	TRBD1	NA	TRBJ1-4	TGCGCCAGCCGGTTACAGGGGGCGGGAGAAAAACTGTTTTTT	CASRLQGAGEKLFF
TRBV5-1	NA	NA	TRBJ1-2	TGCGCCAGCAGCTTGGACGGAATAGCTAACTATGGCTACACCTTC	CASSLDGIANYGYTF
TRBV18	TRBD1	few	TRBJ1-1	TGTGCCAGCTCAGCAAAGGGACAGTTTTTCACTGAAGCTTTCTTT	CASSAKGQFFTEAFF
TRBV19	NA	medium-sized	TRBJ1-5	TGTGCCAGTACGGGGACCTATCAGCCCCAGCATTTT	CASTGTYQPQHF
TRBV30	NA	NA	TRBJ2-1	TGTGCCTGGAGTGTTGTAGGGGATGAGCAGTTCTTC	CAWSVVGDEQFF
TRBV5-1	TRBD1	NA	TRBJ2-2	TGCGCCAGCAGCTCTGACAGGGGAGGTCCCGGGGAGCTGTTTTTT	CASSSDRGGPGELFF
TRBV4-2	TRBD2	NA	TRBJ2-1	TGTGCCAGCAGCCGGGCGAGCGGGGGGGCTTACAATGAGCAGTTCTTC	CASSRASGGAYNEQFF
TRBV21-1	NA	few	TRBJ1-2	TGTGCCAGCAGCAATCCAGCCGGGAACTATGGCTACACCTTC	CASSNPAGNYGYTF
TRBV2	NA	NA	TRBJ1-2	TGTGCCAGCAGTGTGGAAGGGAACTATGGCTACACCTTC	CASSVEGNYGYTF
TRBV18	TRBD1	medium-sized	TRBJ2-7	TGTGCCAGCTCATCCGACAGGGTTCGTTCCTACGAGCAGTACTTC	CASSSDRVRSYEQYF
TRBV27	NA	NA	TRBJ1-5	TGTGCCAGCAGTTTATGGGGGCTTGGGCCCTTACATCAGCCCCAGCATTTT	CASSLWGLGPLHQPQHF
TRBV30	NA	NA	TRBJ1-3	TGTGCCTGGAGTGTATCTAGAGCTGGAAACACCATATATTTT	CAWSVSRAGNTIYF
TRBV11-2	NA	NA	TRBJ2-3	TGTGCCAGCAGCTTATTGCTAGTCCCCTCAGATACGCAGTATTTT	CASSLLLVPSDTQYF
TRBV7-9	NA	few	TRBJ1-1	TGTGCCAGCAGCCGGGGACGGGTCATGAACACTGAAGCTTTCTTT	CASSRGRVMNTEAFF
TRBV5-1	TRBD1	medium-sized	TRBJ2-7	TGCGCCAGCAGCTCACAGGGGGCGCGATACGAGCAGTACTTC	CASSSQGARYEQYF
TRBV19	TRBD1	medium-sized	TRBJ2-4	TGTGCCAGTAGTATCGAGACAGGGATAGCCAAAAACATTCAGTACTTC	CASSIETGIAKNIQYF
TRBV18	NA	NA	TRBJ2-3	TGTGCCAGCTCACGACCAAGTAACCCTAGCACAGATACGCAGTATTTT	CASSRPSNPSTDTQYF
TRBV7-2	TRBD2	medium-sized	TRBJ2-7	TGTGCCAGCAGCCTGTTTCCGGGACTAACCTACGAGCAGTACTTC	CASSLFPGLTYEQYF
TRBV5-4	NA	NA	TRBJ2-1	TGTGCCAGCAGCAAAGGGGGGAGCTCCTACAATGAGCAGTTCTTC	CASSKGGSSYNEQFF
TRBV5-1	NA	NA	TRBJ1-1	TGCGCCAGCAGCTTTCGACCGCAATCTAGCACTGAAGCTTTCTTT	CASSFRPQSSTEAFF
TRBV2	TRBD1	once	TRBJ1-2	TGTGCCAGCAGTGCGATCGACAGGGTAGATGGCTACACCTTC	CASSAIDRVDGYTF
TRBV5-1	TRBD2	NA	TRBJ2-1	TGCGCCAGCAGCCCTTCGGGACTAGCGGGAGTCGATGAGCAGTTCTTC	CASSPSGLAGVDEQFF
TRBV21-1	NA	NA	TRBJ2-7	TGTGCCAGCAGCACGGGGGGAGGGTTTGAAGAATACTACGAGCAGTACTTC	CASSTGGGFEEYYEQYF
TRBV5-1	NA	NA	TRBJ1-1	TGTGCCAGCAGCTACCTTGGAGGAGGCACTGAAGCTTTCTTT	CASSYLGGGTEAFF
TRBV5-3	NA	NA	TRBJ1-2	TGTGCCAGAAGCTTGTTCGGGGGGCGATTATATGGCTACACCTTC	CARSLFGGRLYGYTF
TRBV20-1	NA	NA	TRBJ2-3	TGCAGTGCTATCACAGATACGCAGTATTTT	CSAITDTQYF
TRBV7-9	NA	NA	TRBJ2-2	TGTGCCAGCAGCTTAGTCCTAGTTGCCGGGGAGCTGTTTTTT	CASSLVLVAGELFF
TRBV18	NA	few	TRBJ1-1	TGTGCCAGCTCACCATTGGACGGATACACTGAAGCTTTCTTT	CASSPLDGYTEAFF
TRBV19	TRBD2	once	TRBJ2-1	TGTGCCAGTAGTATAGATCAGTTCATAGCGGGAGGCAATGAGCAGTTCTTC	CASSIDQFIAGGNEQFF
TRBV27	NA	once	TRBJ2-7	TGTGCCAGCAGTCGTATCATAGGGACGGCACTCTACGAGCAGTACTTC	CASSRIIGTALYEQYF